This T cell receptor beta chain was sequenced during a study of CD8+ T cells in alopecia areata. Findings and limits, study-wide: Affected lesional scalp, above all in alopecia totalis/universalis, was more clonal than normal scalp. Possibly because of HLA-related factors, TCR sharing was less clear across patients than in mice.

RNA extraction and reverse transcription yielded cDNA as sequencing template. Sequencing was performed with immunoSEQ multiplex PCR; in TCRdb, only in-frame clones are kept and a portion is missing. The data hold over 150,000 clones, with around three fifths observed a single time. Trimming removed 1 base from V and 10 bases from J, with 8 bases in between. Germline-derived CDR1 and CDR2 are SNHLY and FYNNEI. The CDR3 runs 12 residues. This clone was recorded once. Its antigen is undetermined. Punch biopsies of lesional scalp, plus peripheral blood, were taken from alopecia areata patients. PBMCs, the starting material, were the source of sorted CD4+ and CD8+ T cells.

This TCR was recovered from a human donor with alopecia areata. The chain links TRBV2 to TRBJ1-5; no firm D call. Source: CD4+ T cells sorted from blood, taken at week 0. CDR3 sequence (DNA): TGTGCCAGCAGTGAAGAGGCCGGACCCCAGCATTTT. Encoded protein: CASSEEAGPQHF.